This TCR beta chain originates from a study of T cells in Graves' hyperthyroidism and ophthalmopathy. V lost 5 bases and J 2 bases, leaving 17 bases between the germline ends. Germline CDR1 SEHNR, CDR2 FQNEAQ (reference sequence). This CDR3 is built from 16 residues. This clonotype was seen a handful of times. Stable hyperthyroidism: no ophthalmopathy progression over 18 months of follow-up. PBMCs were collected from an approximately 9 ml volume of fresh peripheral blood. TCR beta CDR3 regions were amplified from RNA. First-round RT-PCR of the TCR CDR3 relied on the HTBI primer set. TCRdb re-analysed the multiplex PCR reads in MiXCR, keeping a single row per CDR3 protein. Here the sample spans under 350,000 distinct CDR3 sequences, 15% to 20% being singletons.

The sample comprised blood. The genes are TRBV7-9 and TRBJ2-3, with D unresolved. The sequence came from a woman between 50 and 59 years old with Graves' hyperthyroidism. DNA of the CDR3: TGTGCCAGCAGCCCCTCGCCCTACGACCTCACAGATACGCAGTATTTT. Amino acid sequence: CASSPSPYDLTDTQYF.